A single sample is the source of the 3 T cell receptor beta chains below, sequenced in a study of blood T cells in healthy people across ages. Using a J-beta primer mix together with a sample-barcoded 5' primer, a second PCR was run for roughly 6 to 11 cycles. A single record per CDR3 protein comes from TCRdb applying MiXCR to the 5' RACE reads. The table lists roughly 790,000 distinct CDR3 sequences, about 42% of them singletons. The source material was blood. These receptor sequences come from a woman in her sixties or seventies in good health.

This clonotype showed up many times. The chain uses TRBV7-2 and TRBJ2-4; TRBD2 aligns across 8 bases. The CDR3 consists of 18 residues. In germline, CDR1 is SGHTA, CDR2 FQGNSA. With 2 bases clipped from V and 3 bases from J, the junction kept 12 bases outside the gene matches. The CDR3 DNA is TGTGCCAGCAGCTTATCTGGGCTAGCGGGTGATGGCAAAAACATTCAGTACTTC. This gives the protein CASSLSGLAGDGKNIQYF.

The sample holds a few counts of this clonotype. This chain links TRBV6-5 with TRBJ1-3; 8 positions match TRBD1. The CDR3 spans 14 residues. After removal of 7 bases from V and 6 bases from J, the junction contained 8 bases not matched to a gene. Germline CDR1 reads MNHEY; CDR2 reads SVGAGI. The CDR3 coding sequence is TGTGCCAGCATGGCCGGGACAGGAGAAAACACCATATATTTT. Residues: CASMAGTGENTIYF.

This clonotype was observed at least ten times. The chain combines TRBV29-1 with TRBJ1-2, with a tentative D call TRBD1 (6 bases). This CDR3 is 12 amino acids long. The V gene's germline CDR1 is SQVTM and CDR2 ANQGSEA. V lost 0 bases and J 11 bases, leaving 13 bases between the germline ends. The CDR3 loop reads CSVEDRGAAYTF. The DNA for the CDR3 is TGCAGCGTTGAAGATCGGGGGGCCGCATACACCTTC.